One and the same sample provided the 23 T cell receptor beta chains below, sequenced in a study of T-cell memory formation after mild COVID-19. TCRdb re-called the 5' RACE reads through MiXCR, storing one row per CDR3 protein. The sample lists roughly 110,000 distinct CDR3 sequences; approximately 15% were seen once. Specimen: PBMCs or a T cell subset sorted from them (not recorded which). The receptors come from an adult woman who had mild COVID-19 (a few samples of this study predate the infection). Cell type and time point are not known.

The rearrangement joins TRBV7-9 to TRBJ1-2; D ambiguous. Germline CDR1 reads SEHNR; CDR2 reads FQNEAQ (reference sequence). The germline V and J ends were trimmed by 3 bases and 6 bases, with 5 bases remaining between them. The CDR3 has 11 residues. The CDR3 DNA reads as TGTGCCAGCAGCTTGGGAGATGGCTACACCTTC. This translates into CASSLGDGYTF.

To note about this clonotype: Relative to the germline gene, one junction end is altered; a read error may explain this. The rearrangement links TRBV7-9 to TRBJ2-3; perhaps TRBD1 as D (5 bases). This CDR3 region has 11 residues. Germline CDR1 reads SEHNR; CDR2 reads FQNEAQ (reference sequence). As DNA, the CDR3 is TGTGCCAGCAGCTCGACAGATATGCAGTATTTT. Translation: CASSSTDMQYF.

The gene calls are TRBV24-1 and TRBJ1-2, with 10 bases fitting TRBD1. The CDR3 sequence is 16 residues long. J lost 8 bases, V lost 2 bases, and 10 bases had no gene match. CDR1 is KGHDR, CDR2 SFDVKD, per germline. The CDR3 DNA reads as TGTGCCACCAGTGATTCGTTCCGACAGGGGGCCGAGGGCTACACCTTC. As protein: CATSDSFRQGAEGYTF.

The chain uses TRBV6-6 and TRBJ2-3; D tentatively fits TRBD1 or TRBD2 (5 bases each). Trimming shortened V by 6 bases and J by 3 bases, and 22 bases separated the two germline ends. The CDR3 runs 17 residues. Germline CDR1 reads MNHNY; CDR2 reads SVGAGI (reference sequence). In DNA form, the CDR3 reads TGTGCCAGCAGGCAGATGCAGCCAGGGTGGGGGACAGATACGCAGTATTTT. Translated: CASRQMQPGWGTDTQYF.

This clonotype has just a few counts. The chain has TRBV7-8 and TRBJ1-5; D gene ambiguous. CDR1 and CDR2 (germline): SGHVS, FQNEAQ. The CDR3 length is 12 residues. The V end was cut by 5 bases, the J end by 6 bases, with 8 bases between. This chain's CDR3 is CASSPGSQPQHF. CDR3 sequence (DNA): TGTGCCAGCAGCCCCGGAAGTCAGCCCCAGCATTTT.

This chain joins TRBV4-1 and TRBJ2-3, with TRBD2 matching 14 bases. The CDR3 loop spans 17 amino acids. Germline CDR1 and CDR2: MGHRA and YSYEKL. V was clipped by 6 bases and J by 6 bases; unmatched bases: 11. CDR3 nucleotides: TGCGCCAGCAGTCTGGGACTAGCGGGGGTGAGCCAGGATACGCAGTATTTT. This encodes CASSLGLAGVSQDTQYF.

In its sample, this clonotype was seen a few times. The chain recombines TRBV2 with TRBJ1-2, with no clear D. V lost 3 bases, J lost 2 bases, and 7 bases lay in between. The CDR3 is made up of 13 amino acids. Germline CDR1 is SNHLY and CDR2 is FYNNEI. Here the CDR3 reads CASSDAGNYGYTF. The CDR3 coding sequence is TGTGCCAGCAGTGATGCTGGGAACTATGGCTACACCTTC.

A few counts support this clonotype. CDR3 DNA sequence: TGCGCCAGCAGCGACGGGATCTCAGTGGAGCAGTACTTC. It specifies CASSDGISVEQYF. The chain carries TRBV5-1 and TRBJ2-7; perhaps TRBD2 as D (5 bases). V gave up 4 bases and J gave up 7 bases, with 15 bases separating them. Germline assignment: CDR1 SGHRS and CDR2 YFSETQ. The CDR3 consists of 13 residues.

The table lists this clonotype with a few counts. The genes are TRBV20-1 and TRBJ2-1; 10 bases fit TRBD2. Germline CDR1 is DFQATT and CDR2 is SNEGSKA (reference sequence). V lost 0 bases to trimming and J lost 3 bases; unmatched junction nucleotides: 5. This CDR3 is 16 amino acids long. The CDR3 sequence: CSARDRASGSYNEQFF. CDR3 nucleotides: TGCAGTGCTAGAGATCGGGCTAGCGGGAGCTACAATGAGCAGTTCTTC.

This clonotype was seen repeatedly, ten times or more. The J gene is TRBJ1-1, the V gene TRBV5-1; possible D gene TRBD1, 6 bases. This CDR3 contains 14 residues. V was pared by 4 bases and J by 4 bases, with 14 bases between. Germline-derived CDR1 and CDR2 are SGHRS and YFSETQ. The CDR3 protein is CASSPNLGGTEAFF. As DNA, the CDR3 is TGCGCCAGCAGCCCCAATCTAGGGGGCACTGAAGCTTTCTTT.

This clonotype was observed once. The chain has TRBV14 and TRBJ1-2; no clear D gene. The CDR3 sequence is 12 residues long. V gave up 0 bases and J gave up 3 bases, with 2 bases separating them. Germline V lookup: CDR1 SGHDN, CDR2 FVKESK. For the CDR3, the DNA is TGTGCCAGCAGCCAAGACTACTATGGCTACACCTTC. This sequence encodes CASSQDYYGYTF.

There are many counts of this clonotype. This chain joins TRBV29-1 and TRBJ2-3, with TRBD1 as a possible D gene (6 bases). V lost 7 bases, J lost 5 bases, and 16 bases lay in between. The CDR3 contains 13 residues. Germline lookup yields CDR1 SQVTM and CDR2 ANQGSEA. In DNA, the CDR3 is TGCAGCGGGGACCTGGACAGTCTAGATACGCAGTATTTT. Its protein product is CSGDLDSLDTQYF.

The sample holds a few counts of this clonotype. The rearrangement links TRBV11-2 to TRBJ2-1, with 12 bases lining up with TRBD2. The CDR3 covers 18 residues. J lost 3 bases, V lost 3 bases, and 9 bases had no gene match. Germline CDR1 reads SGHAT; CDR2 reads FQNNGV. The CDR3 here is CASSLTSGGRGFYNEQFF. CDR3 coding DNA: TGTGCCAGCAGCTTGACTAGCGGGGGCCGTGGTTTCTACAATGAGCAGTTCTTC.

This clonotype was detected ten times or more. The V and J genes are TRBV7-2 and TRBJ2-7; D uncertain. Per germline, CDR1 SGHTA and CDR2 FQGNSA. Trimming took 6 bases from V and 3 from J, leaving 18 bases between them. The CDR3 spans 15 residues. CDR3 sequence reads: CASSPTGRSNYEQYF. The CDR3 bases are TGTGCCAGCAGTCCTACCGGACGATCGAACTACGAGCAGTACTTC.

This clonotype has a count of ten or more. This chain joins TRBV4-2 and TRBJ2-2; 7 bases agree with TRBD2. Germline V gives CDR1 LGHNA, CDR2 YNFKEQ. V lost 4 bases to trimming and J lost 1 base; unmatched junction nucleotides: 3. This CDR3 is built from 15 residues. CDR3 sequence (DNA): TGTGCCAGCAGCCTTCCTAGCGGGAACACCGGGGAGCTGTTTTTT. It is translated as CASSLPSGNTGELFF.

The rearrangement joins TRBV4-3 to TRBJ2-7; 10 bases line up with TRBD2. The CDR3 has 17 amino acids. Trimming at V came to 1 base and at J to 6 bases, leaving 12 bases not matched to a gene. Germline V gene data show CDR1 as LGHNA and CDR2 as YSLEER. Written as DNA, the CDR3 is TGCGCCAGCAGCCAAGTGTGGGCTAGCGGGAGTACGTTCGAGCAGTACTTC. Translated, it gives CASSQVWASGSTFEQYF.

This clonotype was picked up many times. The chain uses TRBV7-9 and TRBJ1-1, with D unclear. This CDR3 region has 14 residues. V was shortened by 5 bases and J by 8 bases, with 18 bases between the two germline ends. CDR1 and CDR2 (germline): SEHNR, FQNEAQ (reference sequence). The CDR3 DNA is TGTGCCAGCAGCCACGACCATTTGGGGAGGGAAGCTTTCTTT. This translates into CASSHDHLGREAFF. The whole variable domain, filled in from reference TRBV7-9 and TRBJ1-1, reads DTGVSQNPRHKITKRGQNVTFRCDPISEHNRLYWYRQTLGQGPEFLTYFQNEAQLEKSRLLSDRFSAERPKGSFSTLEIQRTEQGDSAMYLCASSHDHLGREAFFGQGTRLTVV.

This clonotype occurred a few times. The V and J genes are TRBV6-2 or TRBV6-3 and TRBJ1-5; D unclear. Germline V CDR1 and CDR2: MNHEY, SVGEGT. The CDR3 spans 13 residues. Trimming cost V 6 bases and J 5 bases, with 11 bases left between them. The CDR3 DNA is TGTGCCAGCAGCAAGGGCCTTCATCAGCCCCAGCATTTT. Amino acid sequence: CASSKGLHQPQHF.

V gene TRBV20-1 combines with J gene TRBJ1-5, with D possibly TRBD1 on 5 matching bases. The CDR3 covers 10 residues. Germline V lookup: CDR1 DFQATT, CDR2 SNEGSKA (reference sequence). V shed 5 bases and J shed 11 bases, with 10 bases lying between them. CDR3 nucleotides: TGCAGTGCTTGGGGGGACTCCCAGCATTTT. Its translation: CSAWGDSQHF.

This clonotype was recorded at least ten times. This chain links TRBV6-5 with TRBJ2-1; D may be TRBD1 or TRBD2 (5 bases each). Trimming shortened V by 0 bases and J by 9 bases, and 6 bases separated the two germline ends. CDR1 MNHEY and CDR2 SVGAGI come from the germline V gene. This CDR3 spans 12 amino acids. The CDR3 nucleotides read TGTGCCAGCAGTTACTCTGGGGGTGAGCAGTTCTTC. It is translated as CASSYSGGEQFF.

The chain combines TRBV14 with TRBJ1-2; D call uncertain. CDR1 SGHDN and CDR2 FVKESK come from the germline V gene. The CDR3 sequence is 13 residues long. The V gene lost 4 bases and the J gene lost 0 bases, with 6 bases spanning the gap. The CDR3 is CASSPSPNYGYTF. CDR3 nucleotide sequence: TGTGCCAGCAGCCCGAGCCCTAACTATGGCTACACCTTC. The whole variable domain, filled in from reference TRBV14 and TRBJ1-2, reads EAGVTQFPSHSVIEKGQTVTLRCDPISGHDNLYWYRRVMGKEIKFLLHFVKESKQDESGMPNNRFLAERTGGTYSTLKVQPAELEDSGVYFCASSPSPNYGYTFGSGTRLTVV.

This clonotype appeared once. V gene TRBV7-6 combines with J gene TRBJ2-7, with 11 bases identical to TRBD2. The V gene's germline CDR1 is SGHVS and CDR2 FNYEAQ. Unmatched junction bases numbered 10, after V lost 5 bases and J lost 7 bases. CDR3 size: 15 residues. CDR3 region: CASSPRLAGRLEQYF. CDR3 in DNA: TGTGCCAGCAGCCCCCGACTAGCGGGGAGGTTAGAGCAGTACTTC.

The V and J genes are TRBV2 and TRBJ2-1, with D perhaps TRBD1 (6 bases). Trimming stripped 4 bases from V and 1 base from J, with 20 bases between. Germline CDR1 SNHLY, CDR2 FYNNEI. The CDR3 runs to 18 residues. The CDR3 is CASSGGGYSDHSYNEQFF. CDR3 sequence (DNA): TGTGCCAGCAGTGGTGGGGGCTACTCTGATCATTCCTACAATGAGCAGTTCTTC.